Below, 7 T cell receptor beta chains from the same sample are listed, as sequenced in a study of OX40 agonist ivuxolimab in advanced cancers. Only in-frame clones appear in the TCRdb table, and some are missing; sequencing was by immunoSEQ multiplex PCR. There are 60,000 or so clones in the sample; around 90% occur only once, and around 15% lies in the top ten. Sample: CD4+ or CD8+ T cells sorted from blood, taken in a trial of the OX40 agonist ivuxolimab. These receptors were collected from an adult with an advanced solid tumor such as melanoma, head and neck, liver or kidney cancer.

The chain has TRBV6-5 and TRBJ1-5; 7 positions agree with TRBD1. Germline values: CDR1 MNHEY, CDR2 SVGAGI. The V and J ends lost 4 bases and 6 bases, in that order; junction bases with no gene match: 3. There are 13 residues in the CDR3. The CDR3 region is CASSSTGSQPQHF. The CDR3 nucleotides read TGTGCCAGCAGTTCGACAGGGTCTCAGCCCCAGCATTTT.

The chain is built from TRBV19 and TRBJ2-7, with TRBD1 matching over 10 bases. The CDR3 spans 15 residues. Germline assignment: CDR1 LNHDA and CDR2 SQIVND (reference sequence). With V trimmed by 3 bases and J by 2 bases, 4 bases remained unmatched. CDR3 DNA sequence: TGTGCCAGTAGTATTCGGACAGGGGGTACCTACGAGCAGTACTTC. Translation gives CASSIRTGGTYEQYF.

The rearrangement joins TRBV11-2 to TRBJ2-5; D is perhaps TRBD2 (5 bases). Germline loops: CDR1 SGHAT, CDR2 FQNNGV. V shed 5 bases and J shed 5 bases, with 15 bases lying between them. CDR3 length equals 14 residues. CDR3 in DNA: TGTGCCAGCAGCCCTACTAGGCTCGGGGAGACCCAGTACTTC. As protein: CASSPTRLGETQYF. Together with reference TRBV11-2 and TRBJ2-5, the CDR3 gives the full variable domain: EAGVAQSPRYKIIEKRQSVAFWCNPISGHATLYWYQQILGQGPKLLIQFQNNGVVDDSQLPKDRFSAERLKGVDSTLKIQPAKLEDSAVYLCASSPTRLGETQYFGPGTRLLVL.

The chain employs TRBV9 and TRBJ2-2; 7 bases fit TRBD1. With 0 bases clipped from V and 7 bases from J, the junction kept 6 bases outside the gene matches. The CDR3 is 15 amino acids. Germline CDR1 reads SGDLS; CDR2 reads YYNGEE. CDR3 sequence (DNA): TGTGCCAGCAGCGTAGGGAACAGGGGAGTCGGGGAGCTGTTTTTT. The encoded protein is CASSVGNRGVGELFF.

The chain is built from TRBV6-1 and TRBJ2-7; tentative D call: TRBD2 (5 bases). V was clipped by 8 bases and J by 1 base, with 15 bases between them. This CDR3 contains 14 residues. The germline V gene has CDR1 MNHNS and CDR2 SASEGT. The CDR3 reads CASSDSRPSYEQYF. CDR3 bases: TGTGCCAGCTCGGACTCCCGGCCGTCCTACGAGCAGTACTTC.

Turning to this clone: Other DNA sequences in this specimen translate into the identical CDR3. The gene calls are TRBV6-5 and TRBJ1-5; 9 bases are shared with TRBD1. Germline CDR1 reads MNHEY; CDR2 reads SVGAGI. This CDR3 has 15 amino acids. V lost 2 bases and J lost 3; bases outside the gene matches: 2. The chain's CDR3 is CASSYGTGSNQPQHF. The CDR3, as DNA: TGTGCCAGCAGTTACGGGACAGGGTCCAATCAGCCCCAGCATTTT.

This chain connects TRBV6-6 to TRBJ2-3; D may be TRBD2 (6 bases). Germline loops: CDR1 MNHNY, CDR2 SVGAGI (reference sequence). Trimming removed 2 bases from V and 3 bases from J, with 12 bases in between. The CDR3 totals 15 residues. CDR3: CASSYTGSGTDTQYF. CDR3 bases: TGTGCCAGCAGTTACACCGGGAGCGGGACAGATACGCAGTATTTT.